This T cell receptor (beta chain) was sequenced during a study of beta chain features in type 1 diabetes. Study-level background: Taken together, all samples contributed 107,917,701 examined sorted cells. Findings of the study overall: When VDJ junctions were examined, type 1 diabetes patients showed fewer insertions and more deletions. TCRB CDR3s from Type 1 diabetes patients were moderately but significantly shorter in all four CD4+ subsets.

This clone was seen only a few times. The antigen remains undetermined. The investigators reverse transcribed all of the isolated RNA, so they sequenced expressed TCRB transcripts. This table comes from immunoSEQ multiplex PCR, and its TCRdb copy is limited to in-frame clones, with some not included. The table records more than 300,000 clones, around 13% of them present only once. Stem cell-like memory, regulatory, central memory and naive CD4+ cells were sorted via CD45RO/CCR7/CD25/CD127/CD95/CD27. This TCR was recovered from a woman younger than 35 with type 1 diabetes. The sample taken for sequencing was naive CD4+ T cells from blood.

In nucleotides, the CDR3 is TGTGCCAGCAGACCCCTAGCGGGGGGGAACAATGAGCAGTTCTTC. This encodes CASRPLAGGNNEQFF. The chain has TRBV13 and TRBJ2-1; TRBD2 matches 12 bases. The germline CDR1 and CDR2 sequences are PRHDT and FYEKMQ (reference sequence). The ends lost 6 bases at V and 5 bases at J; junction bases unmatched: 5. The CDR3 is made up of 15 amino acids.